The clone carrying this T cell receptor beta chain was seen more than once but under ten times. Amplification used 60 Vbeta primers and 13 Jbeta primers. Assay used: immunoSEQ multiplex PCR; TCRdb lists only in-frame clones, some missing. The data contain 150,000 or so clones, 60% to 80% of them seen just once; the ten biggest clones take up roughly 7.8%. The sample originates from a study of cytomegalovirus exposure and HLA in healthy donors. CDR1 is SGHNT, CDR2 YYREEE, per germline (reference sequence). V lost 0 bases and J lost 5, with 8 bases in between. There are 13 residues in the CDR3. This receptor was taken from a woman in her forties in good health and CMV-seropositive. The chain has TRBV5-4 and TRBJ1-1, with D unclear. Material: PBMCs. CDR3 nucleotide sequence: TGTGCCAGCAGCTTGGGAGAGTCAACTGAAGCTTTCTTT. Translating gives CASSLGESTEAFF. Complete variable domain (other parts from reference TRBV5-4 and TRBJ1-1): ETGVTQSPTHLIKTRGQQVTLRCSSQSGHNTVSWYQQALGQGPQFIFQYYREEENGRGNFPPRFSGLQFPNYSSELNVNALELDDSALYLCASSLGESTEAFFGQGTRLTVV.